The source of this T cell receptor (beta chain) is a study of cytomegalovirus exposure and HLA in healthy donors. Study results and limitations: It was approximately 170 TCR beta chains that were listed as cytomegalovirus-associated. Whilst most TCR sequences proved rare, a subset of public TCRs occurred across many donors.

The PCR was carried out with 60 Vbeta primers and 13 Jbeta primers. The protocol was immunoSEQ multiplex PCR, while the TCRdb copy is restricted to in-frame clones and leaves out a portion. Here the sample spans around 130,000 clones, roughly 80% being singletons. This clone was recorded only once. What it binds is not known. This clonotype was sampled from a woman between 35 and 50 years old in good health and CMV-seronegative. The specimen was PBMCs.

CDR3 loop: CASSFVTAGLAGRAYEQYF. In DNA, the CDR3 is TGCGCCAGCAGCTTTGTTACCGCGGGATTAGCGGGAAGGGCCTACGAGCAGTACTTC. The rearrangement uses TRBV5-1 and TRBJ2-7, with 8 positions matching TRBD2. V shed 2 bases and J 2 bases; nucleotides not matched to a gene: 18. CDR1 and CDR2 (germline): SGHRS, YFSETQ. The CDR3 consists of 19 residues.